The clone carrying this TCR beta chain was recorded only once. The data belong to a study of blood T cell repertoires in COVID-19. Background on the study: Donors in the United States, Italy and Spain gave samples during acute or convalescent COVID-19. PBMCs, B-cell-depleted T cells, or T cells provided the cDNA or gDNA that made up the material.

Sequencing was performed with immunoSEQ multiplex PCR; in TCRdb, only in-frame clones are kept and a portion is missing. The sample lists around 210,000 clones; roughly 85% were seen once. V lost 5 bases to trimming and J lost 1 base; unmatched junction nucleotides: 1. In germline, CDR1 is SNHLY, CDR2 FYNNEI. CDR3 size: 15 residues. This clonotype originated in a man aged 45 to 65 with COVID-19, enrolled during active disease. The sample taken for sequencing was peripheral blood. The V gene is TRBV2, the J gene TRBJ2-1; 11 bases are shared with TRBD2. CDR3 sequence: CASSIAGGSYNEQFF. The CDR3 nucleotides are TGTGCCAGCAGTATAGCGGGGGGGTCCTACAATGAGCAGTTCTTC.